Reported below is one T cell receptor beta chain. Its antigen is undetermined. V lost 0 bases and J lost 3; bases outside the gene matches: 13. Germline V gives CDR1 SGDLS, CDR2 YYNGEE. The CDR3 totals 19 residues. The entry originates in a study of T-cell memory formation after mild COVID-19. Study-wide results and caveats: Largely, contracting CD4+ clones fell within CM and EM, and contracting CD8+ clones within EMRA.

TCRdb ran MiXCR on the 5' RACE reads and lists one entry per CDR3 protein. This sample has fewer than 700,000 distinct CDR3 sequences; approximately 21% occur once, and the top ten carry roughly 9.1%. Sequencing was carried out using PBMCs or a T cell subset sorted from them (not recorded which). This receptor was taken from an adult woman who had mild COVID-19 (a few samples of this study predate the infection). Cell type and time point are not known. The V and J genes are TRBV9 and TRBJ2-1; 9 nucleotides match TRBD2. The CDR3 sequence is CASSVAAGGSGYGYNEQFF. In nucleotides, the CDR3 is TGTGCCAGCAGCGTAGCAGCGGGGGGATCAGGATACGGCTACAATGAGCAGTTCTTC. The whole variable domain, filled in from reference TRBV9 and TRBJ2-1, reads DSGVTQTPKHLITATGQRVTLRCSPRSGDLSVYWYQQSLDQGLQFLIQYYNGEERAKGNILERFSAQQFPDLHSELNLSSLELGDSALYFCASSVAAGGSGYGYNEQFFGPGTRLTVL.